Below are 14 T cell receptor beta chains sequenced from a single sample in a study of blood T cell repertoires in COVID-19. Libraries were prepared by immunoSEQ multiplex PCR; TCRdb keeps only in-frame clonotypes and omits some of them. The sample consists of roughly 260,000 clones, around 87% of them appearing once. The sample comprised peripheral blood. Receptors originate from a woman aged 50 to 65 with acute or convalescent COVID-19.

The gene calls are TRBV5-1 and TRBJ2-3; 12 bases agree with TRBD2. Germline assignment: CDR1 SGHRS and CDR2 YFSETQ. The CDR3 is 16 residues long. Trimming at V came to 4 bases and at J to 1 base, leaving 4 bases not matched to a gene. Here the CDR3 reads CASSPRTSGGTDTQYF. The CDR3 DNA follows: TGCGCCAGCAGCCCGCGGACTAGCGGGGGCACAGATACGCAGTATTTT.

This clone appeared a single time. The chain employs TRBV7-2 and TRBJ2-1; 7 bases are a match to TRBD1. The trim removed 5 bases at V and 5 bases at J, leaving 12 bases unmatched. CDR1 and CDR2 (germline): SGHTA, FQGNSA. The CDR3 extends over 16 amino acids. Here the CDR3 reads CASSPRTGIRNNEQFF. The CDR3 DNA is TGTGCCAGCAGCCCAAGGACAGGAATCCGAAACAATGAGCAGTTCTTC.

V gene TRBV27 combines with J gene TRBJ1-5; TRBD1 is a possible D gene (5 bases). V shed 6 bases and J shed 5 bases, with 17 bases lying between them. The CDR3 is made up of 15 amino acids. Germline V lookup: CDR1 MNHEY, CDR2 SMNVEV (reference sequence). CDR3 residues: CASSPRGDSYQPQHF. The CDR3 DNA sequence: TGTGCCAGCAGCCCCCGTGGGGACTCCTATCAGCCCCAGCATTTT.

The chain employs TRBV9 and TRBJ1-3; no reliable D call. CDR1 and CDR2 from the germline V gene are SGDLS and YYNGEE. The V end lost 0 bases, the J end lost 0 bases, and 10 bases lay between the germline ends. The CDR3 has 16 residues. The CDR3: CASSVVGGGSGNTIYF. The CDR3 bases are TGTGCCAGCAGCGTAGTGGGCGGAGGCTCTGGAAACACCATATATTTT.

This sequence joins TRBV7-9 and TRBJ2-1; D possibly corresponds to TRBD1 (6 bases). Germline assignment: CDR1 SEHNR and CDR2 FQNEAQ (reference sequence). The CDR3 has 15 residues. The germline V and J ends were trimmed by 5 bases and 0 bases, with 11 bases remaining between them. The CDR3 coding sequence is TGTGCCAGCAGCCCGAAGGGGGTCTCCTACAATGAGCAGTTCTTC. It encodes CASSPKGVSYNEQFF.

This clone appeared a single time. The chain couples TRBV9 to TRBJ1-2, with a possible D match to TRBD1 (6 bases). The germline CDR1 and CDR2 sequences are SGDLS and YYNGEE. Trimming pared 3 bases from V and 6 bases from J, leaving 12 bases between. The CDR3 consists of 13 residues. The CDR3 sequence is CASSGARGHGYTF. DNA for the CDR3: TGTGCCAGCAGCGGGGCCAGGGGTCATGGCTACACCTTC.

This clone was observed once. CDR3 nucleotides: TGCGCCAGCAGCTTGGAGGACAGGGGAAATTCACCCCTCCACTTT. Protein product: CASSLEDRGNSPLHF. The chain carries TRBV5-1 and TRBJ1-6; 9 nucleotides align to TRBD1. There are 15 residues in the CDR3. The germline gives CDR1 SGHRS, CDR2 YFSETQ. The junction had 2 bases not matched to a gene; V was cut back by 0 bases and J by 7 bases.

This clone was counted once. This sequence joins TRBV7-2 and TRBJ1-5; 8 nucleotides match TRBD1. Per germline, CDR1 SGHTA and CDR2 FQGNSA. The trim removed 5 bases at V and 5 bases at J, leaving 11 bases unmatched. The CDR3 runs 16 residues. CDR3 amino acids: CASSLRDRGGHQPQHF. CDR3 nucleotide sequence: TGTGCCAGCAGCCTACGAGACAGGGGTGGACATCAGCCCCAGCATTTT.

The chain recombines TRBV7-3 with TRBJ2-7; TRBD1 agrees at 7 bases. CDR3 length equals 14 residues. Germline lookup yields CDR1 SGHTA and CDR2 FQGTGA. Losses at the gene ends were 4 bases for V and 7 bases for J; bases not matched to a gene: 10. CDR3 protein: CASSSTGWSGEQYF. In DNA, the CDR3 is TGTGCCAGCAGCTCGACAGGGTGGTCGGGTGAGCAGTACTTC.

V gene TRBV18 combines with J gene TRBJ2-1; TRBD2 is a possible D gene (6 bases). Per germline, CDR1 KGHSH and CDR2 LQKENI. There are 17 residues in the CDR3. Trimming pared 0 bases from V and 3 bases from J, leaving 15 bases between. As DNA, the CDR3 is TGTGCCAGCTCACCACCCCCCGGGAGAGGTCACTACAATGAGCAGTTCTTC. Translating gives CASSPPPGRGHYNEQFF.

This chain links TRBV19 with TRBJ2-6; 9 bases match TRBD1. Trimming took 7 bases from V and 0 from J; bases not matched to a gene: 7. The germline gives CDR1 LNHDA, CDR2 SQIVND (reference sequence). The length of the CDR3 is 17 residues. The CDR3 DNA sequence: TGTGCCAGTAACCCAGGACAGGGGCGCTCTGGGGCCAACGTCCTGACTTTC. It translates to CASNPGQGRSGANVLTF.

This rearrangement joins TRBV4-1 to TRBJ1-3; tentatively, D is TRBD1 (6 bases). Trimming stripped 8 bases from V and 6 bases from J, with 14 bases between. Germline values: CDR1 MGHRA, CDR2 YSYEKL. The CDR3 has 13 residues. Here the CDR3 DNA reads TGCGCCAGCCGCAGGGGCCCAGAAAACACCATATATTTT. Amino acids: CASRRGPENTIYF.

The chain is built from TRBV5-6 and TRBJ1-5; 8 positions agree with TRBD1. The V gene's germline CDR1 is SGHDT and CDR2 YYEEEE. Unmatched junction bases numbered 10, after V lost 4 bases and J lost 4 bases. The CDR3 runs to 16 residues. The CDR3 here is CASSNLRQGLNQPQHF. CDR3 coding DNA: TGTGCCAGCAGCAACCTAAGACAGGGGTTAAATCAGCCCCAGCATTTT.

This rearrangement joins TRBV14 to TRBJ1-1, with D possibly TRBD1 on 5 matching bases. With 4 bases removed from V and 4 bases from J, the gap between germline ends came to 22 bases. In germline, CDR1 is SGHDN, CDR2 FVKESK. This CDR3 has 17 residues. CDR3 loop: CASSPMGRGSGGTEAFF. The CDR3 nucleotides are TGTGCCAGCAGCCCGATGGGGCGGGGGTCTGGGGGCACTGAAGCTTTCTTT.